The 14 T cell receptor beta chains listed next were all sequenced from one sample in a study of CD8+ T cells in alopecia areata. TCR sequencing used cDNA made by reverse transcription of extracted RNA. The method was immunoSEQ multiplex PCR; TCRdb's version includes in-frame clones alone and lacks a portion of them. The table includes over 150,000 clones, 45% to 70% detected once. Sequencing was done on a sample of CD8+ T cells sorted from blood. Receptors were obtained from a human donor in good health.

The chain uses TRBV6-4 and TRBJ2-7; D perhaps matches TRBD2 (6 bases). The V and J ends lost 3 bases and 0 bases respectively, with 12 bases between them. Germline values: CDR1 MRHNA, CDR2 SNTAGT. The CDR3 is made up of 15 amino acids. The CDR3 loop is CASSEAASVSYEQYF. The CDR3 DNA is TGTGCCAGCAGTGAAGCCGCTAGCGTCTCCTACGAGCAGTACTTC.

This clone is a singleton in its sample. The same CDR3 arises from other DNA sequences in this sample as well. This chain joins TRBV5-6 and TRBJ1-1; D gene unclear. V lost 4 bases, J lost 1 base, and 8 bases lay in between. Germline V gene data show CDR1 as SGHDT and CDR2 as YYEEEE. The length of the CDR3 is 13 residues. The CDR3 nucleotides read TGTGCCAGCAGCCCGACTGCGAACACTGAAGCTTTCTTT. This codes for CASSPTANTEAFF.

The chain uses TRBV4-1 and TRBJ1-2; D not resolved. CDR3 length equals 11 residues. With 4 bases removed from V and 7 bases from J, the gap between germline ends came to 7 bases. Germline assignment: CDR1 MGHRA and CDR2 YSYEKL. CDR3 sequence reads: CASSLTPGYTF. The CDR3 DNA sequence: TGCGCCAGCAGCCTAACCCCTGGCTACACCTTC.

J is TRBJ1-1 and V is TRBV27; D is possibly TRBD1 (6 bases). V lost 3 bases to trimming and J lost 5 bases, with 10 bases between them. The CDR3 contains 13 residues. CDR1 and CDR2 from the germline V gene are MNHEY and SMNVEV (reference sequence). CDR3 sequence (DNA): TGTGCCAGCAGTTTGGGGGCGGGTACTGAAGCTTTCTTT. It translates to CASSLGAGTEAFF.

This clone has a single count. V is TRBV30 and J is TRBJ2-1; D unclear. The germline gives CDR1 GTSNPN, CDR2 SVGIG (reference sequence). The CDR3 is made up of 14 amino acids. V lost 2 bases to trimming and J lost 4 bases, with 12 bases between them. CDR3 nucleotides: TGTGCCTGGAGTCCCAACTCCGTATACAATGAGCAGTTCTTC. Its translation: CAWSPNSVYNEQFF.

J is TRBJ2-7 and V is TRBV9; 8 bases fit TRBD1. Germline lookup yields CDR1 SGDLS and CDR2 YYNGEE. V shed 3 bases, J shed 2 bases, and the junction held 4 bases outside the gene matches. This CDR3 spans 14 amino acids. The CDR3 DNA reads TGTGCCAGCAGCGCAGGGACAGGAACCTACGAGCAGTACTTC. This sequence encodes CASSAGTGTYEQYF.

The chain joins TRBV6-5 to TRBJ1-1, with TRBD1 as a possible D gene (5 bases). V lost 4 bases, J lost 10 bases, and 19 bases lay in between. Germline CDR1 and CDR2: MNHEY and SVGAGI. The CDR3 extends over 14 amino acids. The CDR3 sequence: CASSLQQAHGGAFF. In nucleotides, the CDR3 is TGTGCCAGCAGTTTACAACAGGCCCACGGGGGAGCTTTCTTT.

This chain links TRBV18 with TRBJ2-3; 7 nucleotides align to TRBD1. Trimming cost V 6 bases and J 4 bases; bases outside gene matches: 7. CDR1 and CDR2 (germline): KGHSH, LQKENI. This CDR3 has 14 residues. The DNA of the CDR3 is TGTGCCAGCTCCAAGACAGGGCAGTCAGATACGCAGTATTTT. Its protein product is CASSKTGQSDTQYF.

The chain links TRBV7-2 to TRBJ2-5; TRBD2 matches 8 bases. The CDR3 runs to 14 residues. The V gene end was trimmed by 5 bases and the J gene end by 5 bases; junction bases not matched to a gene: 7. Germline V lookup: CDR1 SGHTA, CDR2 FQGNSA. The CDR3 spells CASSPSGGLETQYF. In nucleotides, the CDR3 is TGTGCCAGCAGCCCGTCGGGGGGGCTGGAGACCCAGTACTTC.

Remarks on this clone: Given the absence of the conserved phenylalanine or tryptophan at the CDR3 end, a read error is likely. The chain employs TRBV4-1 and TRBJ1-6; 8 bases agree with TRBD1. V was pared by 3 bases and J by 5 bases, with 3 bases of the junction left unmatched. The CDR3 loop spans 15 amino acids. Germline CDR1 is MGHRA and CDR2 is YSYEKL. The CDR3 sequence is CASSHEGQDNSPLHS. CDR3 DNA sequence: TGCGCCAGCAGCCATGAGGGACAGGATAATTCACCCCTCCACTCT.

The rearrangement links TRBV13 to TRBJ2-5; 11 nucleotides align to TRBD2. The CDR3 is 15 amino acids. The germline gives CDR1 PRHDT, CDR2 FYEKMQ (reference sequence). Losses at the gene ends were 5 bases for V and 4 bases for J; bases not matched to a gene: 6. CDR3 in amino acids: CASSPTSGSRETQYF. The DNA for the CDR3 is TGTGCCAGCAGCCCTACTAGCGGGAGTCGAGAGACCCAGTACTTC.

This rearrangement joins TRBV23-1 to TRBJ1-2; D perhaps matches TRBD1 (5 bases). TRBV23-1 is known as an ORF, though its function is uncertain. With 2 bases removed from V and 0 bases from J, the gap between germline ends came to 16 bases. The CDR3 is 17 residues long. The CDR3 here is CASSQARNRRSNYGYTF. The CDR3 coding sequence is TGCGCCAGCAGTCAAGCCCGGAACAGGAGATCTAACTATGGCTACACCTTC.

The CDR3 here is CAAARGYGYTF. The CDR3 DNA sequence: TGTGCCGCGGCCCGAGGGTATGGCTACACCTTC. V usage is TRBV6-5 and J usage is TRBJ1-2; no clear D. In germline, CDR1 is MNHEY, CDR2 SVGAGI. The V and J ends lost 11 bases and 5 bases respectively, with 12 bases between them. The CDR3 has 11 amino acids.

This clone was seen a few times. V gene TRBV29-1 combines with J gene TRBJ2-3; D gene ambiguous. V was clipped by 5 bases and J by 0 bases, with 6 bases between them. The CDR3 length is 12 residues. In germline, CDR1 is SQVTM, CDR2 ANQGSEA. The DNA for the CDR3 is TGCAGCGTTTCTCCTAGCACAGATACGCAGTATTTT. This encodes CSVSPSTDTQYF.